The TCR beta chain under discussion was sequenced for a study of CD8 T cells in Susac syndrome. This CDR3 contains 14 residues. CDR1 LNHDA and CDR2 SQIVND come from the germline V gene (reference sequence). Trimming at V came to 8 bases and at J to 6 bases, leaving 11 bases not matched to a gene. When the RNA was reverse transcribed, random hexamers were used with an input of roughly 0.45 to 1 ug. By means of immunoSEQ multiplex PCR, TCR beta CDR3 spanning 54 Vbeta and 13 Jbeta underwent amplification. From the immunoSEQ multiplex PCR reads, TCRdb called clonotypes with MiXCR, one entry per CDR3 protein. The sample includes 110,000 to 150,000 distinct CDR3 sequences, approximately 94% seen only once; the top ten take 0.084%. Points on this clonotype: Its antigen is unknown.

Regarding the study as a whole: The CD4+ T cell repertoires from Susac syndrome exhibited no clonal expansion.

The sequence was obtained from a human donor with Susac syndrome. The sample was CD4+ T cells from PBMCs. The V and J genes are TRBV19 and TRBJ2-7; 9 nucleotides agree with TRBD1. The CDR3 protein is CASSPGQGVSEQYF. In DNA, the CDR3 is TGTGCCAGTTCCCCGGGACAGGGTGTAAGCGAGCAGTACTTC. The full variable domain, completed using reference TRBV19 and TRBJ2-7, is DGGITQSPKYLFRKEGQNVTLSCEQNLNHDAMYWYRQDPGQGLRLIYYSQIVNDFQKGDIAEGYSVSREKKESFPLTVTSAQKNPTAFYLCASSPGQGVSEQYFGPGTRLTVT.